The TCR beta chain under discussion was sequenced for a study of control samples from healthy donors and cancer patients. The CDR3 runs to 13 residues. The germline V gene has CDR1 SEHNR and CDR2 FQNEAQ (reference sequence). Trimming removed 5 bases at V and 2 bases at J, with 9 bases between. Repertoires were generated with immunoSEQ multiplex PCR, while TCRdb's copy carries only in-frame clones and drops some. This sample carries tens of thousands of clones, roughly 87% of them seen once, and the ten largest clones take 3% to 4.5%. The sequence was collected from a woman in her 50s in good health. The V gene is TRBV7-9, the J gene TRBJ2-5; weak D call: TRBD2 (5 bases). Sequencing was done on a sample of blood. The CDR3 here is CASSPGNQETQYF. CDR3 sequence (DNA): TGTGCCAGCAGCCCCGGGAATCAAGAGACCCAGTACTTC.